This T cell receptor (beta chain) was sequenced during a study of early T cells in non-severe SARS-CoV-2 infection. Study in general: The authors sequenced bulk RNA from unsorted whole blood, leaving chains unpaired. Notes on the study in general: VDJdb matching skewed toward anti-spike CD8 responses, missing private and CD4 specificities.

The CDR3 totals 18 residues. Germline assignment: CDR1 DFQATT and CDR2 SNEGSKA (reference sequence). The V and J ends lost 1 base and 9 bases, in that order; junction bases with no gene match: 16. Molecules of cDNA were individually given unique molecular identifiers that were attached to them. MiXCR, applied by TCRdb to the 5' RACE reads, yields one record per CDR3 protein. Here the sample spans approximately 76,000 distinct CDR3 sequences, about an eighth being singletons. With regard to this clonotype: Its antigen is not known.

The V and J genes are TRBV20-1 and TRBJ1-6; TRBD1 matches at 9 bases. Sequencing was performed on whole blood. This TCR came from an adult who was a healthcare worker with PCR-confirmed SARS-CoV-2 infection or an uninfected control (not recorded which). The CDR3 here is CSARVPGQGARSSSPLHF. The CDR3 nucleotides are TGCAGTGCTAGAGTACCGGGACAGGGAGCGAGGAGTAGTTCACCCCTCCACTTT.